This entry lists 27 T cell receptor beta chains sequenced from one sample in a study of shared clonotypes between healthy human individuals. TCRdb's table, derived via immunoSEQ multiplex PCR, lists solely in-frame clones and lacks some. The sample lists approximately 440,000 clones, roughly three quarters occurring once. What was sequenced was PBMCs. The receptors stem from a woman between 35 and 50 years old in good health. Some clones in this sample may be carry-over from other donors' samples.

The V gene is TRBV29-1, the J gene TRBJ2-2; TRBD2 agrees at 10 bases. V shed 2 bases, J shed 3 bases, and the junction held 6 bases outside the gene matches. Germline lookup yields CDR1 SQVTM and CDR2 ANQGSEA. There are 16 residues in the CDR3. This CDR3 reads CSVETASGSHTGELFF. CDR3 nucleotide sequence: TGCAGCGTTGAAACTGCTAGCGGGAGTCACACCGGGGAGCTGTTTTTT.

The CDR3 region is CASSLGGRGRNEQFF. The CDR3 DNA is TGTGCCAGCAGTTTGGGCGGGAGGGGACGAAATGAGCAGTTCTTC. V gene TRBV28 combines with J gene TRBJ2-1; 9 nucleotides align to TRBD2. The CDR3 spans 15 residues. CDR1 MDHEN and CDR2 SYDVKM come from the germline V gene. V lost 3 bases and J lost 7; bases outside the gene matches: 7.

The chain is built from TRBV10-3 and TRBJ1-5; 7 nucleotides agree with TRBD1. CDR1 is ENHRY and CDR2 is SYGVKD in the germline V gene. The length of the CDR3 is 13 residues. The V segment lost 6 bases and the J segment 5 bases; nucleotides outside the gene matches: 4. CDR3: CAISRQGDQPQHF. The CDR3 DNA follows: TGTGCCATCAGCCGACAGGGAGATCAGCCCCAGCATTTT.

As for this clone: The junction shows a germline mismatch at one end, possibly a read error. Other DNA sequences in the same sample also yield this CDR3. The rearrangement joins TRBV13 to TRBJ1-1, with 7 nucleotides matching TRBD1. Germline V gives CDR1 PRHDT, CDR2 FYEKMQ (reference sequence). CDR3 length equals 13 residues. The CDR3 DNA follows: TGCGCCAGCAGCTTAGTTAGGGGGCGAGAGGCTTTCTTT. Its protein product is CASSLVRGREAFF.

The V call is TRBV7-2, the J call TRBJ1-1, with D possibly TRBD1 on 6 matching bases. CDR1 is SGHTA and CDR2 is FQGNSA in the germline V gene. The germline V and J ends were trimmed by 3 bases and 4 bases, with 15 bases remaining between them. This CDR3 region has 15 residues. CDR3 DNA: TGTGCCAGCAGCTTTAGTGGGGGGCAAGGCACTGAAGCTTTCTTT. Its protein product is CASSFSGGQGTEAFF.

V usage is TRBV9 and J usage is TRBJ2-3; TRBD2 aligns across 10 bases. V lost 0 bases, J lost 0 bases, and 1 base stayed unmatched. Germline lookup yields CDR1 SGDLS and CDR2 YYNGEE. CDR3 size: 16 residues. The CDR3 nucleotides read TGTGCCAGCAGCGTAGAACTAGCGGGAAGCACAGATACGCAGTATTTT. Translating it yields CASSVELAGSTDTQYF.

With regard to this clone: A much larger clone differs from this one at a single base, so this may be a read error. CDR3 in DNA: TGTGCCAGCAGTGAAAGGGGACAGGGGTATAATTCACCCCTCCACTTT. This translates into CASSERGQGYNSPLHF. The V call is TRBV25-1, the J call TRBJ1-6; 10 nucleotides agree with TRBD1. With V trimmed by 2 bases and J by 4 bases, 2 bases remained unmatched. There are 16 residues in the CDR3. Germline CDR1 is MGHDK and CDR2 is SYGVNS.

Only a few counts were recorded for this clone. A read error is possible here, since a much larger clone lies one base away. This rearrangement joins TRBV6-1 to TRBJ2-7; D may be TRBD1 (7 bases). Germline V gene data show CDR1 as MNHNS and CDR2 as SASEGT. The CDR3 totals 14 residues. CDR3 sequence: CASQGGQRIYERYF. Written as DNA, the CDR3 is TGTGCCAGCCAGGGGGGTCAACGGATCTACGAGCGGTACTTC.

As regards this clone: At one of its ends the junction is not consistent with the germline gene, which may arise from a read error. This chain joins TRBV7-9 and TRBJ2-7; weak D call: TRBD2 (6 bases). Germline V gene lookup returns CDR1 SEHNR and CDR2 FQNEAQ (reference sequence). This CDR3 is 12 amino acids long. The CDR3 here is CASSPAGTPRNF. CDR3 coding DNA: TGTGCCAGCAGCCCCGCCGGGACTCCGAGGAACTTC.

This clone came up once. A read error is likely here: a far larger clone is one base away. The CDR3 reads CAWRRMDDCEQYF. In nucleotides, the CDR3 is TGTGCCTGGAGGCGAATGGACGACTGCGAGCAGTACTTC. J is TRBJ2-5 and V is TRBV30; D not certain. Gene TRBJ2-7 matches the end of the DNA better, so the J call may be wrong. The germline CDR1 and CDR2 sequences are GTSNPN and SVGIG (reference sequence). The CDR3 consists of 13 residues.

This clone occurred a few times. The CDR3 region has the DNA TGTGCCAGCAGCCAGGGGTCTATAGCTGATACGCAGTATTTT. This translates into CASSQGSIADTQYF. The chain combines TRBV6-1 with TRBJ2-3, with D possibly TRBD1 on 6 matching bases. Germline-derived CDR1 and CDR2 are MNHNS and SASEGT. The V gene lost 6 bases and the J gene lost 6 bases, with 16 bases spanning the gap. The CDR3 sequence is 14 residues long.

On this clone: A single base separates this from a much larger clone, so it may be a read error. V usage is TRBV6-1 and J usage is TRBJ2-7; 7 bases align to TRBD1. The V gene's germline CDR1 is MNHNS and CDR2 SASEGT. The CDR3 runs 14 residues. The chain's CDR3 is CVSSEQGNHYEQYF. The CDR3 nucleotides read TGTGTCAGCAGTGAACAGGGGAATCACTACGAGCAGTACTTC.

This chain connects TRBV5-1 to TRBJ1-4, with 12 bases identical to TRBD1. Germline CDR1 is SGHRS and CDR2 is YFSETQ. This CDR3 comprises 15 residues. The V gene end was trimmed by 2 bases and the J gene end by 9 bases; junction bases not matched to a gene: 5. The CDR3 here is CASSLTGTGGQKLFF. For the CDR3, the DNA is TGCGCCAGCAGCTTAACCGGGACAGGGGGCCAAAAACTGTTTTTT.

This clone was detected only a few times. The germline gene is not matched at one end of the junction; a read error may be the cause. The rearrangement joins TRBV7-7 to TRBJ2-5; no clear D. Germline lookup yields CDR1 SSHAT and CDR2 FNYEAQ (reference sequence). The CDR3 runs 15 residues. The CDR3 DNA sequence: TGTGCTAGCAGCTTCTTTCCGGGCACCCAAGAGACCCAGTACTTC. Translation gives CASSFFPGTQETQYF.

Points on this clone: A far more abundant clone sits one base away, making this likely a read error. The gene calls are TRBV2 and TRBJ1-5; 8 bases are shared with TRBD1. J was trimmed by 2 bases and V by 6 bases; bases with no gene match: 0. Germline values: CDR1 SNHLY, CDR2 FYNNEI. CDR3 length: 13 residues. The DNA of the CDR3 is TGTGCCAGCAGGACAGGGGGCAATCAGCCCCAGCATTTT. It is translated as CASRTGGNQPQHF.

For this clone: One base away lies a much larger clone, so this may be a sequencing read error. The chain combines TRBV29-1 with TRBJ2-7, with a tentative D call TRBD1 (6 bases). This CDR3 contains 14 residues. Germline V gene data show CDR1 as SQVTM and CDR2 as ANQGSEA. The CDR3 coding sequence is TGCAGCGTTCTCAAGGATCAGGGGAGCTACGTGCAGTACTTC. Encoded protein: CSVLKDQGSYVQYF.

The rearrangement joins TRBV10-3 to TRBJ2-1; D remains unclear. CDR1 is ENHRY and CDR2 is SYGVKD in the germline V gene. This CDR3 is built from 12 residues. Deletions cut 6 bases from V and 10 bases from J, with 13 bases between. The CDR3 loop reads CAISRAVEEQFF. For the CDR3, the DNA is TGTGCCATCAGCCGGGCCGTCGAGGAGCAGTTCTTC.

This clone came up many times. The gene calls are TRBV27 and TRBJ2-1, with D perhaps being TRBD1 or TRBD2 (5 bases each). In germline, CDR1 is MNHEY, CDR2 SMNVEV (reference sequence). Between the trimmed V and J ends, which lost 5 bases and 9 bases, there was a span of 11 bases. CDR3 size: 12 residues. For the CDR3, the DNA is TGTGCCAGCAGTCCACAGAGGGGTGAGCAGTTCTTC. Protein sequence: CASSPQRGEQFF.

The chain joins TRBV7-9 to TRBJ2-7; no clear D. Trimming took 3 bases from V and 3 from J, leaving 12 bases between them. The CDR3 spans 14 residues. Germline V gene lookup returns CDR1 SEHNR and CDR2 FQNEAQ (reference sequence). CDR3 bases: TGTGCCAGCAGCTTCGGTAGATTCTTCTACGAGCAGTACTTC. It specifies CASSFGRFFYEQYF.

The chain couples TRBV18 to TRBJ2-3; maybe TRBD1 (5 bases). Deletions cut 4 bases from V and 0 bases from J, with 11 bases between. The CDR3 has 15 residues. Per the germline V gene, CDR1 is KGHSH and CDR2 is LQKENI. CDR3 DNA sequence: TGTGCCAGCTCACACCCGACAGAAAGCACAGATACGCAGTATTTT. Its translation is CASSHPTESTDTQYF. The full variable domain, completed using reference TRBV18 and TRBJ2-3, is NAGVMQNPRHLVRRRGQEARLRCSPMKGHSHVYWYRQLPEEGLKFMVYLQKENIIDESGMPKERFSAEFPKEGPSILRIQQVVRGDSAAYFCASSHPTESTDTQYFGPGTRLTVL.

About this clone: This sample also contains other DNA sequences that code for the same CDR3. This chain connects TRBV6-4 to TRBJ2-3; D is perhaps TRBD2 (6 bases). This CDR3 region has 15 residues. Trimming shortened V by 0 bases and J by 0 bases, and 7 bases separated the two germline ends. Germline V gene sequence: CDR1 MRHNA, CDR2 SNTAGT. The CDR3 DNA is TGTGCCAGCAGTGACTCTGCGGGAAGCACAGATACGCAGTATTTT. It codes for CASSDSAGSTDTQYF.

This chain connects TRBV9 to TRBJ2-5; D is perhaps TRBD1 (6 bases). Trimming left V 4 bases short and J 0 bases short, with 10 bases between. CDR1 and CDR2 (germline): SGDLS, YYNGEE. This CDR3 is 14 amino acids long. The CDR3 DNA follows: TGTGCCAGCAGCTTCCGGGACAACCAAGAGACCCAGTACTTC. It is translated as CASSFRDNQETQYF.

This rearrangement joins TRBV28 to TRBJ1-1; the match to TRBD1 covers 7 bases. J was trimmed by 4 bases and V by 2 bases; bases with no gene match: 16. This CDR3 spans 18 amino acids. Germline V gene data show CDR1 as MDHEN and CDR2 as SYDVKM. For the CDR3, the DNA is TGTGCCAGCAGTTTACGCCGGGACAGCGGGGGGGGTTTCACTGAAGCTTTCTTT. This codes for CASSLRRDSGGGFTEAFF.

The chain is built from TRBV4-1 and TRBJ2-1; TRBD2 matches at 8 bases. The CDR3 length is 17 residues. Germline CDR1 MGHRA, CDR2 YSYEKL. The junction had 8 bases not matched to a gene; V was cut back by 4 bases and J by 0 bases. In nucleotides, the CDR3 is TGCGCCAGCAGCCGGATGGTAAGCGGGAGCTCCTACAATGAGCAGTTCTTC. Protein sequence: CASSRMVSGSSYNEQFF.

The chain employs TRBV30 and TRBJ1-1; a weak D match, TRBD1 (5 bases). CDR1 is GTSNPN, CDR2 SVGIG, per germline (reference sequence). The CDR3 loop spans 17 amino acids. Trimming left V 3 bases short and J 4 bases short, with 24 bases between. In nucleotides, the CDR3 is TGTGCCTGGAGGTCCCTCTTAGGGGTTGTGGAGTCCACTGAAGCTTTCTTT. Its translation: CAWRSLLGVVESTEAFF.

This clone was seen a few times. The chain uses TRBV7-9 and TRBJ2-5, with 7 nucleotides matching TRBD1. Germline CDR1 is SEHNR and CDR2 is FQNEAQ (reference sequence). CDR3 length equals 15 residues. The V and J ends lost 5 bases and 2 bases, in that order; junction bases with no gene match: 8. The DNA of the CDR3 is TGTGCCAGCAGCACCCTGGGACAGCCTCAAGAGACCCAGTACTTC. Amino acid sequence: CASSTLGQPQETQYF. Variable domain in full (rest from reference TRBV7-9 and TRBJ2-5): DTGVSQNPRHKITKRGQNVTFRCDPISEHNRLYWYRQTLGQGPEFLTYFQNEAQLEKSRLLSDRFSAERPKGSFSTLEIQRTEQGDSAMYLCASSTLGQPQETQYFGPGTRLLVL.

DNA of the CDR3: TGTGCCAGCAGCTTGCCGTCGTGGGCCTCTTCTGATGAGCAGTTCTTC. Protein sequence: CASSLPSWASSDEQFF. The J gene is TRBJ2-1, the V gene TRBV5-6; D remains unclear. The V end was cut by 1 base, the J end by 8 bases, with 19 bases between. The CDR3 runs 16 residues. The germline gives CDR1 SGHDT, CDR2 YYEEEE.